This passage covers 29 T cell receptor beta chains from one sample sequenced in a study of early T cells in non-severe SARS-CoV-2 infection. TCRdb re-called the 5' RACE reads with MiXCR, one entry per CDR3 protein. The sample holds about 50,000 distinct CDR3 sequences; about 13% are singletons and the top ten take roughly 10%. The sequencing sample was made of whole blood. These receptors were obtained from an adult who was a healthcare worker with PCR-confirmed SARS-CoV-2 infection or an uninfected control (not recorded which).

Only a few counts were recorded for this clonotype. V gene TRBV5-1 combines with J gene TRBJ2-3; D gene ambiguous. Between the trimmed V and J ends, which lost 1 base and 5 bases, there was a span of 5 bases. Germline CDR1 and CDR2: SGHRS and YFSETQ. The CDR3 is 12 amino acids. DNA for the CDR3: TGCGCCAGCAGCTTGTTGGTAGATACGCAGTATTTT. It encodes CASSLLVDTQYF.

This clonotype was seen a handful of times. The junction differs from germline at one of its ends, possibly a read error. The chain uses TRBV27 and TRBJ1-6; D is unresolved. The CDR3 length is 16 residues. Germline values: CDR1 MNHEY, CDR2 SMNVEV (reference sequence). The CDR3 region is CASSPLKADYNSPLHF. CDR3 sequence (DNA): TGTGCCAGCAGCCCACTAAAGGCGGATTATAATTCACCCCTCCATTTT.

This clonotype was recorded at least ten times. V is TRBV20-1 and J is TRBJ2-4; 14 nucleotides align to TRBD2. Losses at the gene ends were 6 bases for V and 0 bases for J; bases not matched to a gene: 7. CDR1 is DFQATT and CDR2 is SNEGSKA in the germline V gene (reference sequence). The CDR3 runs to 17 residues. This chain's CDR3 is CSAAGLAGGLAKNIQYF. In DNA form, the CDR3 reads TGCAGTGCGGCTGGACTAGCGGGGGGTCTAGCCAAAAACATTCAGTACTTC.

This clonotype has at least ten counts. A read error may account for a junction end that differs from germline. The chain employs TRBV5-1 and TRBJ2-5; D may match TRBD1 or TRBD2 (5 bases each). The V gene's germline CDR1 is SGHRS and CDR2 YFSETQ. This CDR3 spans 12 amino acids. The CDR3 here is CASRDAQQTQYF. In DNA form, the CDR3 reads TGCGCCAGCCGGGACGCCCAACAGACCCAGTACTTC.

This clonotype appeared many times. The rearrangement joins TRBV6-1 to TRBJ2-3, with a possible D match to TRBD2 (6 bases). CDR3 size: 15 residues. V lost 1 base and J lost 5, with 13 bases in between. From germline, CDR1 is MNHNS and CDR2 SASEGT. Here the CDR3 reads CASSEGGAGGDTQYF. The DNA for the CDR3 is TGTGCCAGCAGTGAAGGAGGGGCCGGGGGAGATACGCAGTATTTT.

V usage is TRBV6-6 and J usage is TRBJ1-1; maybe TRBD1 (6 bases). The CDR3 is made up of 13 amino acids. The germline V gene has CDR1 MNHNY and CDR2 SVGAGI (reference sequence). V was pared by 5 bases and J by 12 bases, with 19 bases between. The CDR3 nucleotides read TGTGCCAGCAGTACGAGGGAGACAGGAATCCCTTTCTTT. It codes for CASSTRETGIPFF.

This chain uses TRBV7-2 with TRBJ2-1; 11 bases line up with TRBD2. Germline V CDR1 and CDR2: SGHTA, FQGNSA. V lost 1 base to trimming and J lost 1 base; unmatched junction nucleotides: 3. The CDR3 spans 17 residues. CDR3 sequence (DNA): TGTGCCAGCAGCTTAGATGGGACTAGCGGATCCTACAATGAGCAGTTCTTC. It specifies CASSLDGTSGSYNEQFF.

This chain joins TRBV7-9 and TRBJ1-2; D gene ambiguous. Germline assignment: CDR1 SEHNR and CDR2 FQNEAQ (reference sequence). Trimming pared 6 bases from V and 4 bases from J, leaving 21 bases between. The CDR3 runs to 16 residues. CDR3 in DNA: TGTGCCAGCAGTGAAGGGAAGAACAGACCCGTCTATGGCTACACCTTC. It codes for CASSEGKNRPVYGYTF.

This chain connects TRBV5-1 to TRBJ2-5; TRBD2 might be the D (6 bases). The CDR3 has 14 amino acids. Trimming took off 4 bases at V and 1 base at J, with 11 bases between the two ends. Looked up from germline, CDR1 is SGHRS and CDR2 is YFSETQ. The CDR3 DNA sequence: TGCGCCAGCAGCGTCGGGACTGTCCAAGAGACCCAGTACTTC. It specifies CASSVGTVQETQYF.

This clonotype was seen a single time. The rearrangement uses TRBV6-5 and TRBJ2-5, with D possibly TRBD1 on 6 matching bases. V lost 2 bases and J lost 4, with 17 bases in between. The CDR3 is 16 residues long. Germline V gene data show CDR1 as MNHEY and CDR2 as SVGAGI. The CDR3 protein is CASSYASSRGRETQYF. The CDR3 nucleotides are TGTGCCAGCAGTTACGCATCCTCCAGGGGCAGAGAGACCCAGTACTTC.

Many counts were recorded for this clonotype. CDR3 in DNA: TGCGCCAGCACCGGACTAGCGGGGTCTGGGGCCAACGTCCTGACTTTC. This gives the protein CASTGLAGSGANVLTF. The V gene is TRBV5-1, the J gene TRBJ2-6, with 12 nucleotides matching TRBD2. Trimming cost V 6 bases and J 1 base; bases outside gene matches: 2. There are 16 residues in the CDR3. Germline V gene sequence: CDR1 SGHRS, CDR2 YFSETQ.

The sample holds a few counts of this clonotype. The gene calls are TRBV3-1 and TRBJ1-1, with TRBD1 matching 9 bases. The germline CDR1 and CDR2 sequences are LGHDT and YNNKEL (reference sequence). V was pared by 3 bases and J by 1 base, with 3 bases of the junction left unmatched. This CDR3 has 15 residues. CDR3 sequence reads: CASSQGDRANTEAFF. DNA for the CDR3: TGTGCCAGCAGCCAGGGGGACAGGGCGAACACTGAAGCTTTCTTT. The full variable domain, its missing parts supplied by reference TRBV3-1 and TRBJ1-1, is DTAVSQTPKYLVTQMGNDKSIKCEQNLGHDTMYWYKQDSKKFLKIMFSYNNKELIINETVPNRFSPKSPDKAHLNLHINSLELGDSAVYFCASSQGDRANTEAFFGQGTRLTVV.

This clonotype has ten or more counts. J is TRBJ1-4 and V is TRBV29-1; D not resolved. The V end was cut by 4 bases, the J end by 10 bases, with 13 bases between. This CDR3 comprises 12 residues. Per the germline V gene, CDR1 is SQVTM and CDR2 is ANQGSEA. For the CDR3, the DNA is TGCAGCGTTGGTGACCGCGTGGGAAAACTGTTTTTT. Encoded protein: CSVGDRVGKLFF.

The chain uses TRBV3-1 and TRBJ2-7, with unresolved D. The CDR3 runs 11 residues. CDR1 and CDR2 from the germline V gene are LGHDT and YNNKEL (reference sequence). V was clipped by 2 bases and J by 6 bases, with 5 bases between them. Here the CDR3 reads CASSQIGEQYF. The CDR3 DNA reads as TGTGCCAGCAGCCAAATTGGCGAGCAGTACTTC.

In this sample, this clonotype turned up many times. The rearrangement joins TRBV3-1 to TRBJ1-5, with D possibly being TRBD1 (6 bases). The CDR3 extends over 13 amino acids. Germline-derived CDR1 and CDR2 are LGHDT and YNNKEL (reference sequence). Trimming shortened V by 8 bases and J by 4 bases, and 12 bases separated the two germline ends. CDR3 in DNA: TGTGCCAGCGGGTCGGGGGCTAATCAGCCCCAGCATTTT. Protein: CASGSGANQPQHF.

This clonotype has just a few counts. The V and J genes are TRBV3-1 and TRBJ2-1, with no clear D. This CDR3 is 14 amino acids long. V was cut by 0 bases and J by 8 bases, with 11 bases left in between. CDR1 LGHDT and CDR2 YNNKEL come from the germline V gene (reference sequence). The CDR3 region is CASSQEWKSDEQFF. DNA of the CDR3: TGTGCCAGCAGCCAAGAGTGGAAATCCGATGAGCAGTTCTTC.

There are many counts of this clonotype. The V gene is TRBV7-9, the J gene TRBJ2-4, with a weak D call TRBD2 (5 bases). The CDR3 is 16 residues long. Germline assignment: CDR1 SEHNR and CDR2 FQNEAQ (reference sequence). V lost 6 bases and J lost 1, with 16 bases in between. The CDR3 region is CASSPDSTGAKNIQYF. In nucleotides, the CDR3 is TGTGCCAGCAGTCCCGACTCCACGGGGGCCAAAAACATTCAGTACTTC.

The chain employs TRBV5-5 and TRBJ1-2, with D unresolved. The germline V gene encodes CDR1 SGHKS and CDR2 YYEKEE (reference sequence). Trimming stripped 1 base from V and 3 bases from J, with 10 bases between. CDR3 size: 14 residues. In DNA form, the CDR3 reads TGTGCCAGCAGCTTGCTCTCGTATGACTATGGCTACACCTTC. It specifies CASSLLSYDYGYTF.

The genes are TRBV12-3 or TRBV12-4 and TRBJ1-2; D uncertain. V was cut by 6 bases and J by 4 bases, with 15 bases left in between. The CDR3 spans 14 residues. The CDR3 region is CASSRSGASYGYTF. In DNA form, the CDR3 reads TGTGCCAGCAGCCGCTCCGGAGCTTCCTATGGCTACACCTTC.

The chain joins TRBV12-3 or TRBV12-4 to TRBJ1-2; D is unclear. The CDR3 has 11 residues. V was shortened by 6 bases and J by 5 bases, with 7 bases between the two germline ends. This CDR3 reads CASSSLYGYTF. Here the CDR3 DNA reads TGTGCCAGCAGCTCCCTGTATGGCTACACCTTC.

The chain links TRBV7-2 to TRBJ1-2, with D possibly TRBD1 on 6 matching bases. The length of the CDR3 is 15 residues. Trimming removed 5 bases from V and 5 bases from J, with 18 bases in between. Per germline, CDR1 SGHTA and CDR2 FQGNSA. The CDR3 sequence is CASSRDTRGWYGYTF. CDR3 in DNA: TGTGCCAGCAGCCGGGACACTAGGGGGTGGTATGGCTACACCTTC.

This clonotype was recorded at least ten times. This chain joins TRBV19 and TRBJ2-7; a possible D gene is TRBD1 (5 bases). The V and J ends lost 3 bases and 6 bases respectively, with 6 bases between them. The germline gives CDR1 LNHDA, CDR2 SQIVND (reference sequence). The CDR3 loop spans 11 amino acids. CDR3 bases: TGTGCCAGTAGTATCCAGGGCGAGCAGTACTTC. Encoded protein: CASSIQGEQYF.

A few counts support this clonotype. The genes are TRBV28 and TRBJ2-7, with 7 bases fitting TRBD1. The CDR3 covers 13 residues. The V and J ends lost 6 bases and 0 bases, in that order; junction bases with no gene match: 2. CDR1 is MDHEN and CDR2 is SYDVKM in the germline V gene. The CDR3 reads CASRTGSSYEQYF. DNA for the CDR3: TGTGCCAGCAGGACAGGGTCCTCCTACGAGCAGTACTTC.

There are a few counts of this clonotype. This chain joins TRBV2 and TRBJ1-2; TRBD1 might be the D (5 bases). The germline gives CDR1 SNHLY, CDR2 FYNNEI. The CDR3 has 10 residues. V was clipped by 6 bases and J by 6 bases, with 5 bases between them. The CDR3 DNA is TGTGCCAGCAGGGGGGATGGCTACACCTTC. Residues: CASRGDGYTF.

The chain joins TRBV10-3 to TRBJ1-1; D uncertain. Germline V lookup: CDR1 ENHRY, CDR2 SYGVKD. The CDR3 is 12 amino acids. V dropped 9 bases and J dropped 1 base, with 9 bases sitting between them. The DNA for the CDR3 is TGTGCCATTTCGTCAGGGAACACTGAAGCTTTCTTT. This codes for CAISSGNTEAFF.

The sample holds many counts of this clonotype. V and J are TRBV11-2 and TRBJ2-1; the D call may be TRBD1 or TRBD2 (5 bases each). The CDR3 has 15 residues. Trimming removed 1 base at V and 2 bases at J, with 9 bases between. The germline gives CDR1 SGHAT, CDR2 FQNNGV. The CDR3 here is CASSLVQGPYNEQFF. The CDR3 DNA is TGTGCCAGCAGCTTAGTGCAGGGACCCTACAATGAGCAGTTCTTC.

CDR3 sequence: CASSLRGTWETQYF. CDR3 DNA sequence: TGTGCCAGCAGTTTACGGGGGACGTGGGAGACCCAGTACTTC. The rearrangement links TRBV12-3 or TRBV12-4 to TRBJ2-5, with D perhaps matching TRBD2 (6 bases). The CDR3 is 14 amino acids. Trimming removed 2 bases from V and 5 bases from J, with 12 bases in between.

The V call is TRBV5-1, the J call TRBJ2-4, with D possibly TRBD2 on 6 matching bases. The V end lost 3 bases, the J end lost 9 bases, and 16 bases lay between the germline ends. Germline V gene data show CDR1 as SGHRS and CDR2 as YFSETQ. The CDR3 sequence is 14 residues long. The CDR3 DNA follows: TGCGCCAGCAGCTCCCGGGACTCTCTGGGCATTCAGTACTTC. Amino acids: CASSSRDSLGIQYF. The variable domain in full, with the rest retrieved from reference TRBV5-1 and TRBJ2-4, is KAGVTQTPRYLIKTRGQQVTLSCSPISGHRSVSWYQQTPGQGLQFLFEYFSETQRNKGNFPGRFSGRQFSNSRSEMNVSTLELGDSALYLCASSSRDSLGIQYFGAGTRLSVL.

The sample holds a few counts of this clonotype. The gene calls are TRBV29-1 and TRBJ1-4; D is perhaps TRBD1 (5 bases). V lost 1 base and J lost 7, with 13 bases in between. CDR3 length equals 14 residues. CDR1 and CDR2 from the germline V gene are SQVTM and ANQGSEA. The CDR3, as DNA: TGCAGCGTTGAAGTCCGGGGGAGAGGTGAAAAACTGTTTTTT. The encoded protein is CSVEVRGRGEKLFF. Full variable domain (missing parts from reference TRBV29-1 and TRBJ1-4): SAVISQKPSRDICQRGTSLTIQCQVDSQVTMMFWYRQQPGQSLTLIATANQGSEATYESGFVIDKFPISRPNLTFSTLTVSNMSPEDSSIYLCSVEVRGRGEKLFFGSGTQLSVL.